This T cell receptor (beta chain) was found in a study of control samples from healthy donors and cancer patients. Only in-frame clones appear in the TCRdb table, and some are missing; sequencing was by immunoSEQ multiplex PCR. Of 120,000 or so clones in the sample, 87% were seen once. V shed 5 bases and J 0 bases; nucleotides not matched to a gene: 1. Germline V gene data show CDR1 as MRHNA and CDR2 as SNTAGT. The CDR3 consists of 15 residues. The sequencing sample was made of blood. This receptor was taken from a man between 35 and 55 years old in good health. The chain uses TRBV6-4 and TRBJ2-3; 11 bases fit TRBD2. The CDR3 region has the DNA TGTGCCAGCAGTCTAGCGGGGGGAAGCACAGATACGCAGTATTTT. The encoded protein is CASSLAGGSTDTQYF.